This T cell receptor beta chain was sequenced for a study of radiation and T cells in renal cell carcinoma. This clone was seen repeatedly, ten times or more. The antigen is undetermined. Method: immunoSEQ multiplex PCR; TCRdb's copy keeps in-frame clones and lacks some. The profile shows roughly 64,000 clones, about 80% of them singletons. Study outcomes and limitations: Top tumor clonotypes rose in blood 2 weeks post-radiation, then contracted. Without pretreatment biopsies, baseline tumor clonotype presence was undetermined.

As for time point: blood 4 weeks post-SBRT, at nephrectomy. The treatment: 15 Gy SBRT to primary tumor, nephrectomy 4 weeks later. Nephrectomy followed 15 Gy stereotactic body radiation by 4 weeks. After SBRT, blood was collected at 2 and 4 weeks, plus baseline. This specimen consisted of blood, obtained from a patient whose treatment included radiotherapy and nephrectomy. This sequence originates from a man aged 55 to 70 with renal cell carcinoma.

The CDR3 DNA sequence: TGTGCCTGGAGTCTGTCTACAGGGAATCAGCCCCAGCATTTT. Encoded protein: CAWSLSTGNQPQHF. The chain uses TRBV30 and TRBJ1-5, with D perhaps matching TRBD1 (6 bases). With 2 bases removed from V and 4 bases from J, the gap between germline ends came to 12 bases. CDR1 and CDR2 from the germline V gene are GTSNPN and SVGIG (reference sequence). The CDR3 sequence is 14 residues long.